This is a list of T cell receptor beta chains from one sample in a study of blood T cell repertoires in COVID-19. This table comes from immunoSEQ multiplex PCR, and its TCRdb copy is limited to in-frame clones, with some not included. The sample lists nearly 90,000 clones, around 72% occurring once. Sequenced sample: peripheral blood. Receptors originate from a woman aged 80 or over with acute or convalescent COVID-19. Both conserved end residues are part of each CDR3. A D gene is named only where the DNA matches it firmly. Some rows have no size entry. The others give once, few or many, or a class for an expanded clone.

V	D	J	size	CDR3	DNA
TRBV7-2	.	TRBJ1-2	.	CASSLRRDPTYGYTF	TGTGCCAGCAGCTTAAGGAGGGATCCCACCTATGGCTACACCTTC
TRBV7-9	.	TRBJ2-2	many	CASSFRQTNTGELFF	TGTGCCAGCAGCTTTAGACAGACAAACACCGGGGAGCTGTTTTTT
TRBV5-1	.	TRBJ2-1	.	CASSLERNEQFF	TGCGCCAGCAGCTTGGAGAGAAATGAGCAGTTCTTC
TRBV4-3	.	TRBJ1-1	few	CASSQARGQKGAEAFF	TGCGCCAGCAGCCAAGCCCGGGGACAAAAGGGAGCTGAAGCTTTCTTT
TRBV18	TRBD1	TRBJ1-2	few	CASSASPQGADYGYTF	TGTGCCAGCTCCGCAAGCCCACAGGGGGCTGACTATGGCTACACCTTC
TRBV6-4	TRBD2	TRBJ2-3	few	CASSDSEYWGGETSTDTQYF	TGTGCCAGCAGTGACTCGGAATATTGGGGAGGGGAGACTAGCACAGATACGCAGTATTTT
TRBV9	TRBD2	TRBJ2-3	.	CASSQTSGGGGTDTQYF	TGTGCCAGCAGCCAGACTAGCGGGGGGGGAGGCACAGATACGCAGTATTTT
TRBV6-5	.	TRBJ1-1	.	CASRTNTEAFF	TGTGCCAGCAGAACAAACACTGAAGCTTTCTTT
TRBV7-8	.	TRBJ1-1	.	CASSFLRGGDTEAFF	TGTGCCAGCAGCTTCCTTCGGGGAGGGGACACTGAAGCTTTCTTT
TRBV7-9	TRBD1	TRBJ2-7	.	CASSLGRQGVGVRGFEQYF	TGTGCCAGCAGCTTAGGCCGACAGGGGGTAGGGGTCCGAGGCTTCGAGCAGTACTTC
TRBV2	.	TRBJ1-3	once	CASSTGGRRASGNTIYF	TGTGCCAGCAGTACAGGAGGGAGAAGAGCCTCTGGAAACACCATATATTTT
TRBV7-3	TRBD2	TRBJ2-1	.	CASTTSGGDEQFF	TGTGCCAGTACTACTAGCGGGGGTGATGAGCAGTTCTTC
TRBV2	TRBD1	TRBJ1-1	.	CASRAGTENTEAFF	TGTGCCAGCAGGGCCGGGACAGAAAACACTGAAGCTTTCTTT
TRBV7-3	TRBD2	TRBJ2-1	.	CASSPGLAYNEQFF	TGTGCCAGCAGCCCCGGACTAGCGTACAATGAGCAGTTCTTC
TRBV28	TRBD1	TRBJ2-7	.	CASSPTGTGALKQYF	TGTGCCAGCAGTCCCACCGGGACAGGAGCACTCAAGCAGTACTTC
TRBV4-1	.	TRBJ1-1	.	CASRREGFVTEAFF	TGCGCCAGTCGTCGGGAGGGTTTTGTTACTGAAGCTTTCTTT
TRBV5-4	.	TRBJ1-1	.	CASSREQGTEAFF	TGTGCCAGCAGCAGAGAACAGGGTACTGAAGCTTTCTTT
TRBV9	TRBD2	TRBJ2-2	.	CASSANRVVGLATGELFF	TGTGCCAGCAGCGCAAACAGGGTAGTGGGACTAGCGACCGGGGAGCTGTTTTTT
TRBV7-3	.	TRBJ2-3	.	CASSLGRLVGTDTQYF	TGTGCCAGCAGCTTAGGGAGACTAGTCGGCACAGATACGCAGTATTTT
TRBV28	TRBD2	TRBJ2-1	.	CASSLGAGGVNEQFF	TGTGCCAGCAGTTTAGGGGCGGGGGGAGTCAATGAGCAGTTCTTC
TRBV30	TRBD1	TRBJ1-3	.	CAWSTGGGGNTIYF	TGTGCCTGGAGTACAGGGGGCGGTGGAAACACCATATATTTT
TRBV9	TRBD1	TRBJ2-1	few	CASSDLLAGTGTNEQFF	TGTGCCAGCAGCGACCTCCTAGCCGGGACAGGGACGAATGAGCAGTTCTTC
TRBV15	.	TRBJ1-1	.	CATSTRDESLAWTANTEAFF	TGTGCCACCAGCACGAGAGATGAGTCCTTAGCATGGACAGCGAACACTGAAGCTTTCTTT
TRBV3-1/TRBV3-2	TRBD2	TRBJ2-5	.	CASSQDHSPSGGQLGEETQYF	TGTGCCAGCAGCCAAGATCATTCGCCTAGCGGGGGTCAACTTGGGGAAGAGACCCAGTACTTC
TRBV11-3	.	TRBJ2-2	.	CASSGGRTGELFF	TGTGCCAGCAGCGGGGGGAGGACCGGGGAGCTGTTTTTT
TRBV12-5	TRBD2	TRBJ2-3	once	CASGLVTGGGDTQYF	TGTGCTAGTGGTTTGGTAACCGGGGGGGGAGATACGCAGTATTTT
TRBV28	.	TRBJ1-3	.	CASRVVLGNTIYF	TGTGCCAGCAGGGTTGTTCTAGGAAACACCATATATTTT
TRBV18	TRBD1	TRBJ2-7	.	CASSLRGPEPYEQYF	TGTGCCAGCTCACTTAGGGGGCCCGAACCCTACGAGCAGTACTTC
TRBV28	TRBD1	TRBJ1-2	few	CASSLYTGTGHYGYTF	TGTGCCAGCAGTTTATATACCGGGACAGGGCACTATGGCTACACCTTC
TRBV19	.	TRBJ1-1	once	CASSINTGPTEAFF	TGTGCCAGTAGTATTAACACAGGGCCCACTGAAGCTTTCTTT
TRBV18	.	TRBJ1-2	.	CASSPRLLTDGYTF	TGTGCCAGCTCACCACGACTACTGACCGATGGCTACACCTTC
TRBV2	.	TRBJ2-7	.	CASSVREWSEQYF	TGTGCCAGCAGTGTAAGGGAGTGGAGCGAGCAGTACTTC
TRBV2	.	TRBJ2-3	.	CASLEGGHTDTQYF	TGTGCCAGCTTGGAGGGGGGGCACACAGATACGCAGTATTTT
TRBV5-1	.	TRBJ1-4	few	CASSTQGPPNEKLFF	TGCGCCAGCAGCACCCAGGGCCCCCCTAATGAAAAACTGTTTTTT
TRBV5-1	TRBD2	TRBJ2-1	.	CASSVTAGTSRNEQFF	TGCGCCAGCAGCGTCACCGCCGGGACTAGCAGGAATGAGCAGTTCTTC
TRBV6-6	TRBD1	TRBJ1-6	.	CASTDRGSESPLHF	TGTGCCAGCACAGACAGGGGGTCAGAATCACCCCTCCACTTT
TRBV11-2	TRBD2	TRBJ2-2	.	CASSSSGLAGWGELFF	TGTGCCAGCAGCTCCTCGGGACTAGCGGGGTGGGGGGAGCTGTTTTTT
TRBV10-3	.	TRBJ1-1	.	CAISDSGRVQMGAFF	TGTGCCATCAGTGACTCAGGGCGAGTACAAATGGGGGCTTTCTTT
TRBV6-5	.	TRBJ1-5	.	CASSRLGGGGPQHF	TGTGCCAGCAGTCGTCTCGGGGGGGGTGGGCCCCAGCATTTT
TRBV6-5	.	TRBJ1-1	.	CASSTSRGAFF	TGTGCCAGCAGTACAAGCCGAGGAGCTTTCTTT
TRBV9	.	TRBJ1-3	few	CASSVAGGGSSGNTIYF	TGTGCCAGCAGCGTAGCCGGGGGTGGGTCCTCTGGAAACACCATATATTTT
TRBV3-1/TRBV3-2	.	TRBJ1-1	.	CASSGRELNTEAFF	TGTGCCAGCAGCGGCCGGGAATTGAACACTGAAGCTTTCTTT
TRBV7-2	.	TRBJ2-7	.	CASSPLAGSYEQYF	TGTGCCAGCAGCCCCCTTGCCGGCTCCTACGAGCAGTACTTC
TRBV19	.	TRBJ2-7	.	CASSIRRAPNYEQYF	TGTGCCAGTAGTATACGGCGGGCCCCCAACTACGAGCAGTACTTC
TRBV10-3	.	TRBJ1-5	.	CASSENSNQPQHF	TGTGCCTCCAGCGAGAATAGCAATCAGCCCCAGCATTTT
TRBV7-9	TRBD1	TRBJ1-2	.	CASSFNDRAERNTF	TGTGCCAGCAGCTTTAACGACAGGGCGGAAAGAAACACCTTC
TRBV6-1	.	TRBJ2-6	.	CASSEGQSGANVLTF	TGTGCCAGCAGTGAAGGGCAGTCTGGGGCCAACGTCCTGACTTTC
TRBV19	.	TRBJ1-1	few	CATGRGFTEAFF	TGTGCCACCGGAAGGGGCTTCACTGAAGCTTTCTTT
TRBV5-1	.	TRBJ1-1	.	CASSLAMGLTEAFF	TGCGCCAGCAGCTTGGCTATGGGGCTCACTGAAGCTTTCTTT
TRBV28	.	TRBJ2-1	few	CASSGRAAYNEQFF	TGTGCCAGCTCTGGCAGGGCTGCCTACAATGAGCAGTTCTTC
TRBV7-3	.	TRBJ2-3	.	CASSFLTSTDTQYF	TGTGCCAGCAGCTTTCTCACAAGCACAGATACGCAGTATTTT
TRBV12-3/TRBV12-4	.	TRBJ2-3	.	CASSSRDTDTQYF	TGTGCCAGCAGCTCCCGCGACACAGATACGCAGTATTTT
TRBV5-4	TRBD1	TRBJ1-1	few	CASSFLDRGNTEAFF	TGTGCCAGCAGCTTCTTGGACAGGGGGAACACTGAAGCTTTCTTT
TRBV6-5	.	TRBJ1-1	.	CASRQQQYTEAFF	TGTGCCAGCAGACAACAACAGTACACTGAAGCTTTCTTT
TRBV19	TRBD1	TRBJ1-2	few	CASTDGGQGLWGYTF	TGTGCCAGTACCGATGGGGGACAGGGGTTGTGGGGCTACACCTTC
TRBV5-6	.	TRBJ2-3	.	CASSSTGPLVDTQYF	TGTGCCAGCAGCTCGACAGGACCCCTAGTAGATACGCAGTATTTT
TRBV5-1	.	TRBJ1-1	few	CASSLASGNTEAFF	TGCGCCAGCAGCTTGGCTTCAGGGAACACTGAAGCTTTCTTT
TRBV10-3	TRBD1	TRBJ2-2	.	CAISDGGGQGHTGELFF	TGTGCCATCAGTGACGGAGGAGGACAGGGACACACCGGGGAGCTGTTTTTT